This is a list of T cell receptor beta chains from one sample in a study of CD8+ T cells in alopecia areata. Method: immunoSEQ multiplex PCR; TCRdb's copy keeps in-frame clones and lacks some. The sample lists 120,000 to 150,000 clones; 85% to 90% were seen once. Sequences were derived from CD8+ T cells sorted from blood, sampled at week 0. The receptor set was obtained from a human donor with alopecia areata. CDR3s include the opening cysteine and the closing phenylalanine or tryptophan. The D gene is left open where the match is weak. Clone size, where shown, is once, few, many, or a class for clones that have expanded.

abundance	v_gene	d_gene	j_gene	CDR3nt	CDR3aa
-	TRBV7-9	-	TRBJ2-7	TGTGCCAGCAGGCCCCGGGACCACTACGAGCAGTACTTC	CASRPRDHYEQYF
-	TRBV7-9	TRBD1	TRBJ1-2	TGTGCCAGCAGCTTAGCTTACCGGGACAGGGCTGGTGGCTACACCTTC	CASSLAYRDRAGGYTF
-	TRBV4-2	TRBD2	TRBJ2-7	TGTGCCAGCAGCCAAGAAGGGACTAGCGGGAGCTCCTACGAGCAGTACTTC	CASSQEGTSGSSYEQYF
few	TRBV10-3	-	TRBJ1-2	TGTGCCATCAGTGAGTCGACAGTCGAGGGCTACACCTTC	CAISESTVEGYTF
-	TRBV2	-	TRBJ2-7	TGTGCCAGCAGTGAATTCTCCCCCTACGAGCAGTACTTC	CASSEFSPYEQYF
-	TRBV27	-	TRBJ2-7	TGTGCCAGCAGTCATAACTACGAGCAGTACTTC	CASSHNYEQYF
-	TRBV14	-	TRBJ1-1	TGTGCCAGCAGCCAAGATTGGGGGGTTGATATGAACACTGAAGCTTTCTTT	CASSQDWGVDMNTEAFF
-	TRBV30	TRBD2	TRBJ2-1	TGTGCCTGGGACCTTAGCGGGCTACCGAATGAGCAGTTCTTC	CAWDLSGLPNEQFF
-	TRBV5-6	-	TRBJ2-3	TGTGCCAGCAGTCTCGGGACAAACAACCCAGATACGCAGTATTTT	CASSLGTNNPDTQYF
-	TRBV4-1	-	TRBJ1-4	TGCGCCAGCAGCAAACGACAGGATGGGGTTGCAACTAATGAAAAACTGTTTTTT	CASSKRQDGVATNEKLFF
-	TRBV25-1	-	TRBJ1-1	TGTGCCAGCAGTGATTTGACGGGAGCTTTCTTT	CASSDLTGAFF
few	TRBV30	TRBD2	TRBJ2-1	TGTGCCTGGGACCTCACCGGGGGGGACAATGAGCAGTTCTTC	CAWDLTGGDNEQFF
-	TRBV29-1	TRBD1	TRBJ2-7	TGCAGCGTTGACACAGGGGGTGGATCCTACGAGCAGTACTTC	CSVDTGGGSYEQYF
once	TRBV4-1	-	TRBJ1-1	TGCGCCAGCAGCCAGGTACAGGGAAAGAACACTGAAGCTTTCTTT	CASSQVQGKNTEAFF
-	TRBV29-1	-	TRBJ1-1	TGCAGCGTTGAAGCTTCGGGGGATGGCACTGAAGCTTTCTTT	CSVEASGDGTEAFF
-	TRBV5-4	-	TRBJ2-1	TGTGCCAGCAGCTTGGTAGCGCCCTCCTACAATGAGCAGTTCTTC	CASSLVAPSYNEQFF
-	TRBV14	-	TRBJ2-1	TGTGCCAGCAGCCCCCTTGTGGATGAGCAGTTCTTC	CASSPLVDEQFF
-	TRBV19	-	TRBJ1-1	TGTGCCAGCCTCAATATAGGGGGGACTGAAGCTTTCTTT	CASLNIGGTEAFF
-	TRBV2	-	TRBJ2-1	TGTGCCACTTACTCCACTTGGGGCGTCTTC	CATYSTWGVF
few	TRBV30	-	TRBJ2-7	TGTGCCTGGACCAACGGGAGCCATTACGAGCAGTACTTC	CAWTNGSHYEQYF
-	TRBV27	TRBD1	TRBJ2-1	TGTGCCAGCAGTACAGGGGCTGAGCAGTTCTTC	CASSTGAEQFF
-	TRBV6-5	-	TRBJ1-1	TGTGCCAGCAGTTACTCAACTCGCGCTAGGCGGACTGAAGCTTTCTTT	CASSYSTRARRTEAFF
-	TRBV7-9	-	TRBJ2-7	TGTGCCAGCAGCTTAGTGGACAGTCGGAACGAGCAGTACTTC	CASSLVDSRNEQYF
-	TRBV19	TRBD2	TRBJ2-2	TGTGCCAGTAGTCCTAGCGGGGGGGCCGGCACCGGGGAGCTGTTTTTT	CASSPSGGAGTGELFF
-	TRBV13	TRBD2	TRBJ2-1	TGTGCCAGCAAGTGGGCGGGAGGGGCCAATGAGCAGTTCTTC	CASKWAGGANEQFF
-	TRBV6-5	-	TRBJ2-7	TGTGCCAGCGGAGGACTCTCCCACTCCTACGAGCAGTACTTC	CASGGLSHSYEQYF
-	TRBV10-3	-	TRBJ2-7	TGTGCCATCAGTGACGCGGGACTGGGTTACGAGCAGTACTTC	CAISDAGLGYEQYF
-	TRBV7-9	-	TRBJ2-3	TGTGCCAGCAGCCTACGGGGGGCCCTCACAGATACGCAGTATTTT	CASSLRGALTDTQYF
-	TRBV25-1	TRBD1	TRBJ2-1	TGTGCCAGCAGTCGGGACAGGGACAACAATGAGCAGTTCTTC	CASSRDRDNNEQFF
-	TRBV7-8	-	TRBJ2-7	TGTGCCAGCAGCTTATCCCTGGACTTATTGGGTCTTGCCTCCTACGAGCAGTACTTC	CASSLSLDLLGLASYEQYF
-	TRBV4-1	-	TRBJ2-7	TGCGCCAGCAGCCAAGAGGAGGGGACAACCTCCTACGAGCAGTACTTC	CASSQEEGTTSYEQYF
-	TRBV19	-	TRBJ2-1	TGTGCCAGTAGTATAGAGCCCGCGACCTACAATGAGCAGTTCTTC	CASSIEPATYNEQFF
-	TRBV13	TRBD2	TRBJ2-7	TGTGCCAGCAGCTTAGCCACTAGCGGGGGGAAAGGGTACGAGCAGTACTTC	CASSLATSGGKGYEQYF
-	TRBV7-2	-	TRBJ2-2	TGTGCCAGCAGCGGTACCGGGGAGCTGTTTTTT	CASSGTGELFF
-	TRBV5-5	TRBD1	TRBJ2-1	TGTGCCAGCAGCCCGACGGACAGGGAAGACAATGAGCAGTTCTTC	CASSPTDREDNEQFF
-	TRBV4-1	-	TRBJ1-2	TGCGCCAGCAGCCCCAACGCGGGAAAGGGCTACACCTTC	CASSPNAGKGYTF
once	TRBV7-8	TRBD2	TRBJ2-6	TGTGCCAGCAGCTCGTTTCCGCGGGGGGACTCTGGGGCCAACGTCCTGACTTTC	CASSSFPRGDSGANVLTF
-	TRBV29-1	-	TRBJ1-2	TGCAGCGTTCCCGAAATGGGGGGCGCGGACTATGGCTACACCTTC	CSVPEMGGADYGYTF
-	TRBV7-9	TRBD1	TRBJ1-2	TGTGCCAGCAGCGAAGAGACAGGGGGATATGGCTACACCTTC	CASSEETGGYGYTF
-	TRBV9	-	TRBJ1-1	TGTGCCAGCAGCGTAGTAGAGAATCAGAACACTGAAGCTTTCTTT	CASSVVENQNTEAFF
-	TRBV29-1	TRBD1	TRBJ2-7	TGCAGCGTTGATGAGGGGGCCGACGAGCAGTACTTC	CSVDEGADEQYF
-	TRBV5-1	TRBD1	TRBJ2-7	TGCGCCAGCAGTGTGGGGACAGGGGCGTCCTACGAGCAGTACTTC	CASSVGTGASYEQYF
-	TRBV6-5	TRBD1	TRBJ2-7	TGTGCCAGCAGTTTCGGGGGACAGGGTTTCTACGAGCAGTACTTC	CASSFGGQGFYEQYF
-	TRBV4-1	-	TRBJ2-7	TGCGCCAGCAGCCAAGTTGGGGCATACGAGCAGTACTTC	CASSQVGAYEQYF
-	TRBV29-1	-	TRBJ2-6	TGCAGCGTTGAAGTAGGAGGTGGGGCCAACGTCCTGACTTTC	CSVEVGGGANVLTF
-	TRBV7-9	-	TRBJ1-1	TGTGCCAGCAGCTTAGCGATTAGGCAGCCGGGGTTCGCTGAAGCTTTCTTT	CASSLAIRQPGFAEAFF
-	TRBV9	-	TRBJ1-1	TGTGCCAGCAGCCCCCCGACCGGGGACTTGAACACTGAAGCTTTCTTT	CASSPPTGDLNTEAFF
-	TRBV27	-	TRBJ1-1	TGTGCCAGTCGGTTCGGGGACTACACTGAAGCTTTCTTT	CASRFGDYTEAFF
-	TRBV29-1	-	TRBJ2-1	TGCAGCGTTGTAGAAGGGGGTGAGCAGTTCTTC	CSVVEGGEQFF
-	TRBV5-4	TRBD2	TRBJ2-5	TGTGCCAGCAGCTTGGAGGTAGCGGGGGGGCTGGTCGGAGAGACCCAGTACTTC	CASSLEVAGGLVGETQYF
-	TRBV29-1	TRBD2	TRBJ2-2	TGCAGCGTCGCCGACTCCCAGCGGGGGAACACCGGGGAGCTGTTTTTT	CSVADSQRGNTGELFF
-	TRBV7-3	-	TRBJ2-1	TGTGCCAGCAGCCCCTCGATAACCAATGAGCAGTTCTTC	CASSPSITNEQFF
-	TRBV30	TRBD2	TRBJ2-1	TGTGCCTGGGCTGGACTAGCGGGGGAGTCCTACAATGAGCAGTTCTTC	CAWAGLAGESYNEQFF
-	TRBV2	-	TRBJ1-1	TGTGCCACGGGGCTTACCTACACTGAAGCTTTCTTT	CATGLTYTEAFF